A selection of T cell receptor beta chains follows, all from one sample in a study of memory CD4+ T cells and cytomegalovirus serostatus. Sequenced by immunoSEQ multiplex PCR; TCRdb stores in-frame clones only, minus some. The sample lists roughly 56,000 clones, roughly 82% occurring once. Source material: memory CD4+ T cells from blood. The receptor set was obtained from an adult in good health and CMV-seronegative. Each CDR3 is given with its conserved first and last residue. The D gene is left open where the match is weak. Clone size is shown for a subset of rows, as once, few, many or a class of expanded clone.

V	size	J	D	DNA	CDR3
TRBV5-1	.	TRBJ2-7	TRBD2	TGCGCCAGCAGCGCGGGACTAGCGGGGACCTACGAGCAGTACTTC	CASSAGLAGTYEQYF
TRBV6-5	.	TRBJ1-2	.	TGTGCCAGCAGTTTCCGACAGGACTATGGCTACACCTTC	CASSFRQDYGYTF
TRBV7-3	.	TRBJ2-7	TRBD1	TGTGCCAGCAGCCTTCTCCCGGGACAGGGACTCTACGAGCAGTACTTC	CASSLLPGQGLYEQYF
TRBV18	once	TRBJ1-5	.	TGTGCCAGCTCACCGGGAAGAGATCAGCCCCAGCATTTT	CASSPGRDQPQHF
TRBV13	.	TRBJ1-4	.	TGTGCCAGCAGATCCTACGGTAGCAATGAAAAACTGTTTTTT	CASRSYGSNEKLFF
TRBV4-1	few	TRBJ2-3	.	TGCGCCAGCAGCCAAGCGGGCAGGGTTGCTTCTGGCTCCCGGACGCAGTATTTT	CASSQAGRVASGSRTQYF
TRBV28	.	TRBJ1-1	.	TGTGCCAGCAGTGTCACTCAGTTGAACACTGAAGCTTTCTTT	CASSVTQLNTEAFF
TRBV7-3	.	TRBJ2-5	.	TGTGCCAGCAGCGAACGGGGGGAGACCCAGTACTTC	CASSERGETQYF
TRBV7-9	.	TRBJ2-7	.	TGTGCCAGCAGCTTATTGCGTGGGACTCCATACGAGCAGTACTTC	CASSLLRGTPYEQYF
TRBV6-5	.	TRBJ1-4	.	TGTGCCAGCAGTTTTGGGCTGGGGGGCTCGGATGAAAAACTGTTTTTT	CASSFGLGGSDEKLFF
TRBV5-4	.	TRBJ2-6	.	TGTGCCAGCAGCAAAGAAGGCTCTGGGGCCAACGTCCTGACTTTC	CASSKEGSGANVLTF
TRBV2	.	TRBJ1-5	.	TGTGCCAGCACCGGGGGCCCACAGCCCCAGCATTTT	CASTGGPQPQHF
TRBV10-3	.	TRBJ2-1	TRBD2	TGTGCCATCGGAGGGACTATCACTAGTAATGAGCAGTTCTTC	CAIGGTITSNEQFF
TRBV6-6	.	TRBJ1-5	.	TGTGCCAGCAGCATGGATGGGAATCAGCCCCAGCATTTT	CASSMDGNQPQHF
TRBV28	.	TRBJ2-3	.	TGTGCCAGCAGTATCGCGCCAGATACGCAGTATTTT	CASSIAPDTQYF
TRBV28	.	TRBJ1-5	.	TGTGCCAGCAGTTTCAGGGGTACGAACCAGCCCCAGCATTTT	CASSFRGTNQPQHF
TRBV6-5	.	TRBJ2-6	.	TGTGCCAGCAGCCAGCCCGGCTCTGGGGCCAACGTCCTGACTTTC	CASSQPGSGANVLTF
TRBV2	.	TRBJ1-1	.	TGTGCCAGCAGAGGCGGACCGAACACTGAAGCTTTCTTT	CASRGGPNTEAFF
TRBV2	.	TRBJ1-5	.	TGTGCCAGCAGGGGGGAGCATCAGCCCCAGCATTTT	CASRGEHQPQHF
TRBV27	few	TRBJ1-5	TRBD1	TGTGCCAGCAGTTCCCAGGGGGGACCCCAGCATTTT	CASSSQGGPQHF
TRBV30	.	TRBJ1-5	.	TGTGCCTGGAGTGTCGGACCGGGACACAGCAATCAGCCCCAGCATTTT	CAWSVGPGHSNQPQHF
TRBV2	.	TRBJ2-1	TRBD2	TGTGCCAGCAGGTCCAGGGTAGCGGGGGCATCCTACAATGAGCAGTTCTTC	CASRSRVAGASYNEQFF
TRBV27	.	TRBJ1-1	.	TGTGCCAGCAGTACAAAAAGACTCTGGACAGTTCAGAACACTGAAGCTTTCTTT	CASSTKRLWTVQNTEAFF
TRBV30	medium-sized	TRBJ1-5	.	TGTGCCTGGAGAGGACAGAGCAATCAGCCCCAGCATTTT	CAWRGQSNQPQHF
TRBV2	.	TRBJ2-5	.	TGTGCCAGCAGGCCTCGAGCGATCCAAGAGACCCAGTACTTC	CASRPRAIQETQYF
TRBV6-1	few	TRBJ1-5	.	TGTGCCAGCAGTGGACAGATCAATCAGCCCCAGCATTTT	CASSGQINQPQHF
TRBV2	.	TRBJ2-3	.	TGTGCCAGCAGTAGGCAGGGCCCATTCACAGATACGCAGTATTTT	CASSRQGPFTDTQYF
TRBV13	.	TRBJ2-1	TRBD2	TGTGCCAGCAGCCTTGGGACTAGCGGTTCCTACAATGAGCAGTTCTTC	CASSLGTSGSYNEQFF
TRBV18	.	TRBJ1-3	.	TGTGCCAGCTCACCACTCAGTTTCTCTGGAAACACCATATATTTT	CASSPLSFSGNTIYF
TRBV7-2	once	TRBJ1-1	.	TGTGCCAGCAGCTTAGTACAGGCCACTGAAGCTTTCTTT	CASSLVQATEAFF
TRBV4-2	.	TRBJ1-1	.	TGTGCCAGCAGCCATCTAACAGGCAACACTGAAGCTTTCTTT	CASSHLTGNTEAFF
TRBV2	.	TRBJ1-5	.	TGTGCCAGCAGTGATACATGGGGGCGTCAGCCCCAGCATTTT	CASSDTWGRQPQHF
TRBV7-2	.	TRBJ2-7	.	TGTGCCAGCAGCTTCCCTGGAATAGACGAGCAGTACTTC	CASSFPGIDEQYF
TRBV12-5	.	TRBJ1-1	.	TGTGCTAGTGGTTTGGGACCCAACCCAACTGAAGCTTTCTTT	CASGLGPNPTEAFF
TRBV30	.	TRBJ1-5	TRBD1	TGTGCCTGGCAGGACAGGAGGGCGAATCAGCCCCAGCATTTT	CAWQDRRANQPQHF
TRBV6-5	.	TRBJ2-7	.	TGTGCCAGCAGTTACAACACACCTACCACCGAGCAGTACTTC	CASSYNTPTTEQYF
TRBV6-5	.	TRBJ1-2	TRBD1	TGTGCCAGCAGCCCCGACAGGGTCGGAGGCTACACCTTC	CASSPDRVGGYTF
TRBV19	few	TRBJ1-1	.	TGTGCCAGTAGAGACTTCGACACCATGAACACTGAAGCTTTCTTT	CASRDFDTMNTEAFF
TRBV29-1	.	TRBJ1-2	TRBD1	TGCAGCGTTGAAGGGGGACAGGGGTGGGGCTACACCTTC	CSVEGGQGWGYTF
TRBV6-6	.	TRBJ1-1	.	TGTGCCAGCATCTTGACAGCAAACACTGAAGCTTTCTTT	CASILTANTEAFF
TRBV19	.	TRBJ2-3	.	TGTGCCAGTAGTATGGCTACCGCACTCAATACGCAGTATTTT	CASSMATALNTQYF
TRBV4-1	.	TRBJ2-5	.	TGCGCCAGCAGCGTTAGGAGGGGGGTACAAGAGACCCAGTACTTC	CASSVRRGVQETQYF
TRBV5-5	.	TRBJ2-3	.	TGTGCCAGCAGCTTGGCCAGGGGGGCGGCAGATACGCAGTATTTT	CASSLARGAADTQYF
TRBV4-3	.	TRBJ2-2	TRBD1	TGCGCCAGCTCAAGCCTTGGACAGGCGAACACCGGGGAGCTGTTTTTT	CASSSLGQANTGELFF
TRBV5-1	.	TRBJ2-7	TRBD2	TGCGCCAGCAGCCGGACTAGCGGAACCTACGAGCAGTACTTC	CASSRTSGTYEQYF
TRBV7-2	.	TRBJ2-1	TRBD1	TGTGCCAGCAGCACGGGACAGGTAATACGCAATGAGCAGTTCTTC	CASSTGQVIRNEQFF
TRBV10-3	.	TRBJ2-7	.	TGTGCCATCAGTGAGTCGAGCCGCTCCTACGAGCAGTACTTC	CAISESSRSYEQYF
TRBV5-1	once	TRBJ1-5	.	TGCGCCAGCAGCTTTGACGGGGGCAATCAGCCCCAGCATTTT	CASSFDGGNQPQHF
TRBV10-1	few	TRBJ1-2	.	TGCGCCAGCAGTCTCCGGGTCTATGGCTACACCTTC	CASSLRVYGYTF
TRBV6-5	.	TRBJ2-7	TRBD2	TGTGCCAGCAGCCGACTAGCGGGGACCTACGAGCAGTACTTC	CASSRLAGTYEQYF
TRBV15	.	TRBJ2-1	.	TGTGCCACCAGCAGGGGGCAGGGGAAGGACAATGAGCAGTTCTTC	CATSRGQGKDNEQFF
TRBV2	.	TRBJ1-5	.	TGTGCCAGCACCCGGGACACCGGTCAGCCCCAGCATTTT	CASTRDTGQPQHF
TRBV5-6	.	TRBJ1-6	.	TGTGCCAGCAGGAGGGGGGACTATAATTCACCCCTCCACTTT	CASRRGDYNSPLHF
TRBV7-2	.	TRBJ1-3	.	TGTGCCAGCAGCTTATTGGGTGGAGGACAGACAAGCTCTGGAAACACCATATATTTT	CASSLLGGGQTSSGNTIYF
TRBV10-3	.	TRBJ1-2	.	TGTGCCATCACCGAACGAGCTATGGATGGCTACACCTTC	CAITERAMDGYTF
TRBV9	once	TRBJ1-2	.	TGTGCCAGCAGCGTAGGATCCGGGTACGGCTACACCTTC	CASSVGSGYGYTF
TRBV5-4	.	TRBJ2-1	TRBD2	TGTGCCAGCAGCCTAGAGCGGGGGGGCAAACTCTTCTCCTACAATGAGCAGTTCTTC	CASSLERGGKLFSYNEQFF
TRBV19	.	TRBJ2-3	TRBD2	TGTGCCAGTAGTGCCTGGGGGCTAGCGGGGGCATTCACAGATACGCAGTATTTT	CASSAWGLAGAFTDTQYF
TRBV5-1	.	TRBJ2-7	TRBD2	TGCGCCAGCAGCCCTCAGACTAGCGGGGGGCTCGGCTCCTACGAGCAGTACTTC	CASSPQTSGGLGSYEQYF
TRBV9	few	TRBJ1-1	TRBD1	TGTGCCAGCAGCGTTAAGGGGGCTAACACTGAAGCTTTCTTT	CASSVKGANTEAFF